This paragraph covers one TCR beta chain sequence. Its antigen is not known. Arm-PCR with iRepertoire HTBI primers amplified the CDR3 regions for these TCR beta libraries. In TCRdb, the multiplex PCR reads were re-called with MiXCR into one record per CDR3 protein. This table has some 330,000 distinct CDR3 sequences, around 23% appearing once. As to time point: persistent/refractory GD, antithyroid drugs over 5 years with positive TRAb. RNA isolated from PBMCs was used to make the TCR library. One endocrinology department in Xi'an, China, was where patients came from. Peripheral blood, approximately 9 milliliters of it, was drawn into EDTA tubes. The sample originates from a study of regulatory T cells in long-lasting Graves disease. Overall study results and limits: Persistent disease favored TRBV28, TRBJ1-2 and TRBJ2-5.

The CDR3 has 16 residues. The germline gives CDR1 MNHNS, CDR2 SASEGT. Trimming stripped 6 bases from V and 2 bases from J, with 14 bases between. The receptor's source is a woman aged 40 to 50 with Graves disease. Sequencing used peripheral blood mononuclear cells (PBMCs), obtained when the disease was refractory, from a patient treated with antithyroid drugs. V and J are TRBV6-1 and TRBJ1-6, with TRBD1 as a possible D gene (5 bases). The CDR3 DNA follows: TGTGCCAGCAGCCGGGGCTTAGTCCCCTATAATTCACCCCTCCACTTT. This sequence encodes CASSRGLVPYNSPLHF.